This paragraph reports one TCR beta chain. The data are from a study of blood T cell repertoires in COVID-19. Looking at the study overall: Both acute and convalescent COVID-19 samples were obtained from the United States, Italy and Spain. The cDNA or gDNA used as material had been derived from T cells, B-cell-depleted T cells, or PBMCs.

Patients of the Seattle cohort, enrolled during active infection, were followed longitudinally. Per the original data handling: Reference gene primer amplification gave estimated nucleated cell counts. Profiling relied on immunoSEQ multiplex PCR, and the TCRdb table lists in-frame clones only, not all of them. That table furnishes V, J and clone size, whereas the DNA furnished D and trimming. This sample yields around 320,000 clones, of which roughly 90% are seen a single time; roughly 11% belongs to the top ten. Trimming took off 8 bases at V and 2 bases at J, with 16 bases between the two ends. The CDR3 contains 15 residues. CDR1 LGHDT and CDR2 YNNKEL come from the germline V gene (reference sequence).

The receptor comes from a woman in her 30s with COVID-19, enrolled during active disease. The source material was peripheral blood. The chain joins TRBV3-1 (or the pseudogene TRBV3-2) to TRBJ1-3; D is perhaps TRBD1 (5 bases). In DNA, the CDR3 is TGTGCCAGCTCGGGCCCGGGGGGGGCTGGAAACACCATATATTTT. Its protein product is CASSGPGGAGNTIYF.